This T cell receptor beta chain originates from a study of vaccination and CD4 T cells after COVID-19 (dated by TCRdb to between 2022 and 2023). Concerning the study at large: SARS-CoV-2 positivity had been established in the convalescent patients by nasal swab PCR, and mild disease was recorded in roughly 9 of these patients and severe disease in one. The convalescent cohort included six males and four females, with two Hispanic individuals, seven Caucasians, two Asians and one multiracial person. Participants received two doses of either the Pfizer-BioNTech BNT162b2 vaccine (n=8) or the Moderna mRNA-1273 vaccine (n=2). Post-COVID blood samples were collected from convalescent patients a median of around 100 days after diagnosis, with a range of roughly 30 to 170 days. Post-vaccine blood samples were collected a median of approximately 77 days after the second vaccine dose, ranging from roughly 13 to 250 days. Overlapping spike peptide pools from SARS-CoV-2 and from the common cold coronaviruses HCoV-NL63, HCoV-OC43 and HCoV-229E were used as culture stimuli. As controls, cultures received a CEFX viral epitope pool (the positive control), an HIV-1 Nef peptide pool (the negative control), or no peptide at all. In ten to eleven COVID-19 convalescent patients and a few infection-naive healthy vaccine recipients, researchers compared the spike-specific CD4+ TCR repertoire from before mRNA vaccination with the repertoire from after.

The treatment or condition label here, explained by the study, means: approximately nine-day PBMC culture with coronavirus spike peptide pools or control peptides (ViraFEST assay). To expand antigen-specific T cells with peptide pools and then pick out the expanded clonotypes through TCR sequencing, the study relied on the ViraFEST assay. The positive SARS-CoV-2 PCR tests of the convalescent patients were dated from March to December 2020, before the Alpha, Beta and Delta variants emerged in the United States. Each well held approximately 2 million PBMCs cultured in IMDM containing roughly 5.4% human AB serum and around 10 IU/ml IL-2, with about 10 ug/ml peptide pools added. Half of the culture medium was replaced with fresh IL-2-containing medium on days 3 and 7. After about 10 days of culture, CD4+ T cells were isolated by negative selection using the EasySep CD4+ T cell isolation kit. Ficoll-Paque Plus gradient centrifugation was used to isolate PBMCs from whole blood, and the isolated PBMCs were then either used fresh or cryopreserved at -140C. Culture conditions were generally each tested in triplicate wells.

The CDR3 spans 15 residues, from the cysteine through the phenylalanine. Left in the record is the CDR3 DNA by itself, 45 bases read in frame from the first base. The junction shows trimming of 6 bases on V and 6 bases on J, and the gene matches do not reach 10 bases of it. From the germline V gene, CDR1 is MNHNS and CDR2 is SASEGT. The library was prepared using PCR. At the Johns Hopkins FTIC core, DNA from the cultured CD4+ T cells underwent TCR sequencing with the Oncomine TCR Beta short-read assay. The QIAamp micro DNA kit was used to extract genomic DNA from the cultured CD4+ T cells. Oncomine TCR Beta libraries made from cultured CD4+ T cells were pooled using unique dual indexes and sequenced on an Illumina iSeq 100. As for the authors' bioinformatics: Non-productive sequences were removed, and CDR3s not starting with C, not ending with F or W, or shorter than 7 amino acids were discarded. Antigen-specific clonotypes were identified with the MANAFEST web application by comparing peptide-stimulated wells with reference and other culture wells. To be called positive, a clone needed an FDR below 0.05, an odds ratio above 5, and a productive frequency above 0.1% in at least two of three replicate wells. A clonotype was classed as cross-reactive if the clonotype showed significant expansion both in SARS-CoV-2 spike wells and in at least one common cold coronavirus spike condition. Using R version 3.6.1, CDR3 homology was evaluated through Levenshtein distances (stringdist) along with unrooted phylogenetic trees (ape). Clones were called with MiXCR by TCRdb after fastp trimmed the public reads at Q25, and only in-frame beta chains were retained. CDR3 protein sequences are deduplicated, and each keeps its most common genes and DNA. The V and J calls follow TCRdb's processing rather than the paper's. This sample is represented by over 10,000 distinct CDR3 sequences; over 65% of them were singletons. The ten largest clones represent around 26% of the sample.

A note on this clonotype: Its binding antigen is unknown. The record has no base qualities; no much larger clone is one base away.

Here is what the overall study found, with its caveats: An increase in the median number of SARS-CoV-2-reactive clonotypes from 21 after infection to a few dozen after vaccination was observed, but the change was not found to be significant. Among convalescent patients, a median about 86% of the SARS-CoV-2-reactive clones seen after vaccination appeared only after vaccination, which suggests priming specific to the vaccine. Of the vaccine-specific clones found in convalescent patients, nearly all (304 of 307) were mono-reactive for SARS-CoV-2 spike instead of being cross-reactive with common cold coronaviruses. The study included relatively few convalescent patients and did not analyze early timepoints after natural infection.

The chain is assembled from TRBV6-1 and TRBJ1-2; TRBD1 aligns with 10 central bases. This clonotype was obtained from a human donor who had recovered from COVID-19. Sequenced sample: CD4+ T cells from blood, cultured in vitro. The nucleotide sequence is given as TGTGCCAGCAGAGCTACCGGGACAGGGGTAAATGGCTACACCTTC. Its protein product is CASRATGTGVNGYTF.